The subject of this entry is one T cell receptor (beta chain). Germline V CDR1 and CDR2: MNHNY, SVGAGI (reference sequence). This CDR3 spans 15 amino acids. Trimming stripped 0 bases from V and 4 bases from J, with 12 bases between. The sample originates from a study of blood T cell repertoires in COVID-19. Background on the study: The United States, Italy and Spain supplied acute and convalescent COVID-19 samples.

In the source study's methods: Estimated nucleated cell counts came from reference gene primer amplification. TCRdb's table, derived via immunoSEQ multiplex PCR, lists solely in-frame clones and lacks some. The DNA was the basis for D and trimming; V, J and clone size are from that table. The data contain around 250,000 clones, about nine tenths of them seen just once; the ten biggest clones take up around 1.6%. The V gene is TRBV6-6, the J gene TRBJ2-5, with D perhaps TRBD2 (6 bases). The receptor comes from a woman aged 55-75 years who had recovered from COVID-19. Material for sequencing was peripheral blood. CDR3: CASSYSGREGETQYF. CDR3 nucleotides: TGTGCCAGCAGTTACTCGGGGCGGGAAGGAGAGACCCAGTACTTC.